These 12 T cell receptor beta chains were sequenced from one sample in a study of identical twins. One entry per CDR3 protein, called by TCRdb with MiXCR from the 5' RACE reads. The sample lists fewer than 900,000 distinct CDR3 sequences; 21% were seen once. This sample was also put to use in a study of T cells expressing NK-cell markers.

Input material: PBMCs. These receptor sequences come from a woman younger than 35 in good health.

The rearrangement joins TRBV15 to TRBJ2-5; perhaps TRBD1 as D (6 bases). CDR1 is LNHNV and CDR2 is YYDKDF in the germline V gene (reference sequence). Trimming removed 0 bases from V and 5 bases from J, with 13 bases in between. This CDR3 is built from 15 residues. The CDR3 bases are TGTGCCACCAGCAGAGACAGGGGATGGGATGAGACCCAGTACTTC. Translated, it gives CATSRDRGWDETQYF.

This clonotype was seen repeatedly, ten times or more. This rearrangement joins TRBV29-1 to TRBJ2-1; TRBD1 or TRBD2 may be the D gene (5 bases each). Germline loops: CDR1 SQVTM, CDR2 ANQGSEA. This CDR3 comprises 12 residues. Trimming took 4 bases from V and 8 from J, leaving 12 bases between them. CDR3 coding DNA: TGCAGCGTTGGGAGGCAGGGCTATGAGCAGTTCTTC. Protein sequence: CSVGRQGYEQFF.

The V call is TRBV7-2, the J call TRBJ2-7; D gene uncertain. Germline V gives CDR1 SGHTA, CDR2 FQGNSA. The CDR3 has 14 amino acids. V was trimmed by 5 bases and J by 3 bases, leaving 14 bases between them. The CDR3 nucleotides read TGTGCCAGCAGCGCCCGGACCCCGGGCTACGAGCAGTACTTC. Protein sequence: CASSARTPGYEQYF.

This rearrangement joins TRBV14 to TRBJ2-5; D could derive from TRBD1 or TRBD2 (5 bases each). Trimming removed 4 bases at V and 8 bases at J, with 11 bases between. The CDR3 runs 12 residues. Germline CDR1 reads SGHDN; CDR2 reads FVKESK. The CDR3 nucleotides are TGTGCCAGCAGCCTCTTTCGGGGCACCCAGTACTTC. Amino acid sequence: CASSLFRGTQYF.

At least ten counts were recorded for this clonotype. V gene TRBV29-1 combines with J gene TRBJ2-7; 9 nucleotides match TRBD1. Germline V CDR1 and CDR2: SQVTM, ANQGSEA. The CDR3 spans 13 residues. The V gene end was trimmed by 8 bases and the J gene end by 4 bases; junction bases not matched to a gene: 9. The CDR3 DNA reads TGCAGCACCCGGGACAGGGTTTCGTACGAGCAGTACTTC. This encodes CSTRDRVSYEQYF.

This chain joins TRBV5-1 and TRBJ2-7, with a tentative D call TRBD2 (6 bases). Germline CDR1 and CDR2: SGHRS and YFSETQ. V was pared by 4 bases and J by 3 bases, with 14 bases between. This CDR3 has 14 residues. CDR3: CASSPGTRNYEQYF. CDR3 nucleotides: TGCGCCAGCAGCCCCGGGACTCGGAACTACGAGCAGTACTTC. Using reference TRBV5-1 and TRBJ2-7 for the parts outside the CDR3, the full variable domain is KAGVTQTPRYLIKTRGQQVTLSCSPISGHRSVSWYQQTPGQGLQFLFEYFSETQRNKGNFPGRFSGRQFSNSRSEMNVSTLELGDSALYLCASSPGTRNYEQYFGPGTRLTVT.

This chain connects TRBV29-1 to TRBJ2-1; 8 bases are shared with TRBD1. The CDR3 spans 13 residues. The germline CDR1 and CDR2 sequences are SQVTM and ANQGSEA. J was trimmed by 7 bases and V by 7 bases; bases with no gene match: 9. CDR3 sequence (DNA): TGCAGCGCGCAGGGGGCGTGGGAAAATGAGCAGTTCTTC. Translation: CSAQGAWENEQFF.

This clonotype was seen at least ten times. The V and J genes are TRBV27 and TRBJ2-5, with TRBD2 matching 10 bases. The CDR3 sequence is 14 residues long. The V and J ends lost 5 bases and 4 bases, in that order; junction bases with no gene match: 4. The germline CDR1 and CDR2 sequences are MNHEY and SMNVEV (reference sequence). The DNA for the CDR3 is TGTGCCAGCAGTCTCAGACTAGCGGGAGAGACCCAGTACTTC. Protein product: CASSLRLAGETQYF.

The CDR3 protein is CASKASPIQETQYF. CDR3 nucleotides: TGTGCCAGCAAGGCTAGCCCCATCCAAGAGACCCAGTACTTC. The chain uses TRBV3-1 and TRBJ2-5, with TRBD2 as a possible D gene (5 bases). Looked up from germline, CDR1 is LGHDT and CDR2 is YNNKEL (reference sequence). CDR3 length: 14 amino acids. Trimming cost V 7 bases and J 1 base, with 13 bases left between them.

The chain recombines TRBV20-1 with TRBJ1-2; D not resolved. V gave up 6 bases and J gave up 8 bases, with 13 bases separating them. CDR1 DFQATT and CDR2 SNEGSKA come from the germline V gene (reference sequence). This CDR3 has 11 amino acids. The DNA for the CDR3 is TGCAGTGCCCCGGAGGCGTGGGGCTACACCTTC. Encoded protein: CSAPEAWGYTF.

In nucleotides, the CDR3 is TGTGCCAGCAGCCAAGAAATTGAAAGAGAGACCCAGTACTTC. Its translation: CASSQEIERETQYF. The chain is built from TRBV4-2 and TRBJ2-5; D is unresolved. The germline gives CDR1 LGHNA, CDR2 YNFKEQ. The CDR3 covers 14 residues. The V gene lost 0 bases and the J gene lost 4 bases, with 9 bases spanning the gap.

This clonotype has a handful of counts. The CDR3 DNA reads as TGTGCCAGCAGCAAGACAGTCGCTGCAGACACCATATATTTT. Translation: CASSKTVAADTIYF. The rearrangement joins TRBV12-3 or TRBV12-4 to TRBJ1-3, with D possibly TRBD1 on 5 matching bases. Trimming stripped 6 bases from V and 8 bases from J, with 17 bases between. The CDR3 spans 14 residues.